These 32 T cell receptor beta chains were sequenced from one sample in a study of T cell responses to AZD1222 COVID-19 vaccine. Clones were sequenced by immunoSEQ multiplex PCR, and TCRdb holds only the in-frame ones, with some missing. The data show some 140,000 clones, almost 85% seen once. The specimen was peripheral blood, collected 28 days after the second dose of the MenACWY control vaccine. These receptors came from an adult who received the MenACWY meningococcal vaccine as a control.

This chain joins TRBV20-1 and TRBJ1-4, with unresolved D. V gave up 6 bases and J gave up 2 bases, with 10 bases separating them. Germline values: CDR1 DFQATT, CDR2 SNEGSKA (reference sequence). The CDR3 is 13 residues long. CDR3 in amino acids: CSASNPTNEKLFF. CDR3 coding DNA: TGCAGTGCCAGTAATCCCACTAATGAAAAACTGTTTTTT.

The count of this clone is one. The J gene is TRBJ1-6, the V gene TRBV27; D gene ambiguous. This CDR3 spans 13 amino acids. V was trimmed by 5 bases and J by 8 bases, leaving 10 bases between them. Germline loops: CDR1 MNHEY, CDR2 SMNVEV (reference sequence). DNA of the CDR3: TGTGCCAGCAGTACCGACGGATATTCACCCCTCCACTTT. Its translation: CASSTDGYSPLHF.

The chain employs TRBV27 and TRBJ1-3; D unresolved. Germline loops: CDR1 MNHEY, CDR2 SMNVEV (reference sequence). The CDR3 runs 15 residues. V was trimmed by 6 bases and J by 0 bases, leaving 12 bases between them. CDR3 coding DNA: TGTGCCAGCAGGAGGGATTTCGACTCTGGAAACACCATATATTTT. Translated, it gives CASRRDFDSGNTIYF.

V is TRBV18 and J is TRBJ1-4; D is uncertain. The germline CDR1 and CDR2 sequences are KGHSH and LQKENI. V was clipped by 3 bases and J by 10 bases, with 9 bases between them. This CDR3 spans 12 amino acids. This chain's CDR3 is CASSPGIGKLFF. The CDR3 nucleotides are TGTGCCAGCTCACCGGGCATCGGAAAACTGTTTTTT.

As to this clone: One end of the junction fails to match germline, which may point to a read error. The rearrangement joins TRBV7-9 to TRBJ2-7; a possible D gene is TRBD2 (7 bases). This CDR3 region has 14 residues. The germline gives CDR1 SEHNR, CDR2 FQNEAQ (reference sequence). The CDR3 nucleotides are TGTGCCAGCAGCTTACCACGAGGGGGGGCCCCCCAACACTTC. Translating gives CASSLPRGGAPQHF.

The V gene is TRBV27, the J gene TRBJ1-2; D is unresolved. Germline CDR1 and CDR2: MNHEY and SMNVEV (reference sequence). The V and J ends lost 3 bases and 8 bases respectively, with 16 bases between them. This CDR3 is built from 14 residues. CDR3 amino acids: CASSFLPNTHGYTF. The CDR3, as DNA: TGTGCCAGCAGTTTCCTCCCGAATACCCACGGCTACACCTTC.

This chain connects TRBV28 to TRBJ1-4; D gene uncertain. Germline V CDR1 and CDR2: MDHEN, SYDVKM. The CDR3 spans 14 residues. The V end was cut by 7 bases, the J end by 7 bases, with 16 bases between. The CDR3 coding sequence is TGTGCCAGCATGCGTCCGGACTCCGTTGAAAAACTGTTTTTT. Translated: CASMRPDSVEKLFF.

The rearrangement joins TRBV19 to TRBJ1-3; TRBD1 is a possible D gene (6 bases). The CDR3 length is 13 residues. The V end lost 6 bases, the J end lost 7 bases, and 13 bases lay between the germline ends. The germline gives CDR1 LNHDA, CDR2 SQIVND (reference sequence). CDR3 in amino acids: CASRPTGGNTIYF. The CDR3 nucleotides are TGTGCCAGTAGACCGACAGGAGGCAACACCATATATTTT.

This sequence joins TRBV6-5 and TRBJ1-2; 8 nucleotides agree with TRBD1. The CDR3 spans 13 residues. Germline CDR1 and CDR2: MNHEY and SVGAGI. With V trimmed by 6 bases and J by 4 bases, 4 bases remained unmatched. DNA of the CDR3: TGTGCCAGCAGGTCTACAGGGGGCTATGGCTACACCTTC. Translated, it gives CASRSTGGYGYTF.

The gene calls are TRBV30 and TRBJ2-7; D not resolved. CDR1 and CDR2 (germline): GTSNPN, SVGIG (reference sequence). V gave up 1 base and J gave up 5 bases, with 12 bases separating them. This CDR3 has 13 amino acids. The CDR3 region is CAWSALALNEQYF. CDR3 DNA: TGTGCCTGGAGTGCCTTGGCGCTTAACGAGCAGTACTTC.

This chain links TRBV19 with TRBJ1-1; no reliable D call. V lost 2 bases and J 1 base, leaving 8 bases between the germline ends. Germline V CDR1 and CDR2: LNHDA, SQIVND (reference sequence). The CDR3 covers 14 residues. The CDR3 DNA is TGTGCCAGTAGTATACAGGCAAGGAACACTGAAGCTTTCTTT. This codes for CASSIQARNTEAFF.

This clone has a single count. V usage is TRBV7-4 and J usage is TRBJ2-7; 11 positions match TRBD1. Germline lookup yields CDR1 SGHVT and CDR2 SQSDAQ. The trim removed 5 bases at V and 0 bases at J, leaving 3 bases unmatched. CDR3 length: 15 residues. In DNA, the CDR3 is TGTGCCAGCAGCCCGGACAGGGGGCTCTCCTACGAGCAGTACGTC. Translated: CASSPDRGLSYEQYV.

The gene calls are TRBV19 and TRBJ2-5; 7 nucleotides line up with TRBD2. The V gene's germline CDR1 is LNHDA and CDR2 SQIVND (reference sequence). The junction had 13 bases not matched to a gene; V was cut back by 6 bases and J by 0 bases. This CDR3 spans 17 amino acids. CDR3 nucleotide sequence: TGTGCCAGTAGGGGTAGCTGGGGTCGGGGGGACCAAGAGACCCAGTACTTC. This gives the protein CASRGSWGRGDQETQYF.

In this sample, this clone turned up once. This sequence joins TRBV18 and TRBJ1-3, with a possible D match to TRBD1 (6 bases). V shed 6 bases and J shed 0 bases, with 15 bases lying between them. CDR1 is KGHSH and CDR2 is LQKENI in the germline V gene. The CDR3 spans 16 residues. The chain's CDR3 is CASSDSGAPSGNTIYF. The CDR3 region has the DNA TGTGCCAGCTCGGACTCGGGGGCGCCCTCTGGAAACACCATATATTTT.

The V call is TRBV5-5, the J call TRBJ1-1, with D perhaps matching TRBD1 (6 bases). This CDR3 contains 17 residues. V was clipped by 4 bases and J by 0 bases, with 19 bases between them. CDR1 is SGHKS, CDR2 YYEKEE, per germline (reference sequence). CDR3 nucleotide sequence: TGTGCCAGCAGCGATTTTTCCTTTGGACAGATGAACACTGAAGCTTTCTTT. Residues: CASSDFSFGQMNTEAFF.

The rearrangement uses TRBV3-1 (or the pseudogene TRBV3-2) and TRBJ1-6, with D unresolved. V lost 6 bases to trimming and J lost 4 bases, with 13 bases between them. This CDR3 spans 15 amino acids. CDR1 and CDR2 (germline): LGHDT, YNNKEL (reference sequence). The CDR3 sequence: CASSSPVAYNSPLHF. The CDR3, as DNA: TGTGCCAGCAGTTCACCGGTCGCGTATAATTCACCCCTCCACTTT.

The chain couples TRBV4-2 to TRBJ1-6; a weak D match, TRBD1 (6 bases). Trimming removed 0 bases at V and 9 bases at J, with 12 bases between. CDR3 length equals 15 residues. Germline V gene data show CDR1 as LGHNA and CDR2 as YNFKEQ. CDR3 region: CASSQDTRGGSPLHF. As DNA, the CDR3 is TGTGCCAGCAGCCAAGATACGAGGGGGGGTTCACCCCTCCACTTT.

This clone was seen only once. The chain couples TRBV9 to TRBJ2-1, with TRBD1 as a possible D gene (5 bases). CDR3 length equals 15 residues. Germline V gene data show CDR1 as SGDLS and CDR2 as YYNGEE. Between the trimmed V and J ends, which lost 4 bases and 1 base, there was a span of 12 bases. The DNA for the CDR3 is TGTGCCAGCAGCCCCAGACAGAATTCCTACAATGAGCAGTTCTTC. It is translated as CASSPRQNSYNEQFF.

The chain employs TRBV13 and TRBJ1-1; 9 bases fit TRBD1. The ends lost 5 bases at V and 1 base at J; junction bases unmatched: 14. This CDR3 contains 18 residues. Germline CDR1 is PRHDT and CDR2 is FYEKMQ (reference sequence). The CDR3 spells CASSTQGAISSTNTEAFF. The CDR3 DNA reads as TGTGCCAGCAGCACACAGGGGGCTATATCCAGCACGAACACTGAAGCTTTCTTT.

V usage is TRBV5-6 and J usage is TRBJ1-2, with D perhaps TRBD1 (5 bases). Trimming took off 4 bases at V and 2 bases at J, with 15 bases between the two ends. CDR1 and CDR2 (germline): SGHDT, YYEEEE. The length of the CDR3 is 15 residues. CDR3 protein: CASSEPRGYNYGYTF. In DNA, the CDR3 is TGTGCCAGCAGCGAACCGCGGGGGTACAACTATGGCTACACCTTC.

The chain employs TRBV3-1 (or the pseudogene TRBV3-2) and TRBJ2-1, with 10 positions matching TRBD2. The CDR3 consists of 15 residues. CDR1 LGHDT and CDR2 YNNKEL come from the germline V gene (reference sequence). V trimming: 2 bases; J trimming: 7 bases; junction bases outside the gene matches: 5. The CDR3, as DNA: TGTGCCAGCAGCCAAAGTAGCGGGGGGTCAAATGAGCAGTTCTTC. This gives the protein CASSQSSGGSNEQFF.

This clone was detected a few times. The chain links TRBV5-5 to TRBJ2-7, with TRBD2 matching 8 bases. This CDR3 comprises 15 residues. Germline V gives CDR1 SGHKS, CDR2 YYEKEE (reference sequence). The V segment lost 6 bases and the J segment 5 bases; nucleotides outside the gene matches: 13. The CDR3 DNA reads as TGTGCCAGCACCCCCGCGGCGGGACTAGAGGACGAGCAGTACTTC. It is translated as CASTPAAGLEDEQYF.

The chain employs TRBV2 and TRBJ1-5; 7 nucleotides match TRBD1. There are 18 residues in the CDR3. The germline CDR1 and CDR2 sequences are SNHLY and FYNNEI. V lost 2 bases to trimming and J lost 4 bases; unmatched junction nucleotides: 14. This CDR3 is CASSESYGRGGKNQPQHF. The DNA for the CDR3 is TGTGCCAGCAGTGAAAGTTATGGCAGGGGGGGGAAGAATCAGCCCCAGCATTTT. The variable domain in full, completed from reference TRBV2 and TRBJ1-5, reads EPEVTQTPSHQVTQMGQEVILRCVPISNHLYFYWYRQILGQKVEFLVSFYNNEISEKSEIFDDQFSVERPDGSNFTLKIRSTKLEDSAMYFCASSESYGRGGKNQPQHFGDGTRLSIL.

The chain employs TRBV28 and TRBJ2-7, with D possibly matching TRBD2 (5 bases). V lost 7 bases and J 4 bases, leaving 14 bases between the germline ends. This CDR3 is built from 13 residues. Germline CDR1 and CDR2: MDHEN and SYDVKM. The CDR3 protein is CASNPAGGYEQYV. DNA for the CDR3: TGTGCCAGCAACCCCGCTGGAGGTTACGAGCAGTACGTC.

The chain recombines TRBV28 with TRBJ1-3; TRBD1 might be the D (5 bases). V dropped 5 bases and J dropped 2 bases, with 16 bases sitting between them. CDR1 and CDR2 from the germline V gene are MDHEN and SYDVKM. The CDR3 contains 16 residues. The CDR3 DNA reads as TGTGCCAGCAGTCCCGGAGGGACTAGGACTGGAAACACCATATATTTT. Residues: CASSPGGTRTGNTIYF.

The rearrangement uses TRBV30 and TRBJ1-2; 9 bases align to TRBD1. J gave up 4 bases and V 3 bases, and 15 bases lay outside the gene matches. This CDR3 comprises 17 residues. Germline V gene lookup returns CDR1 GTSNPN and CDR2 SVGIG (reference sequence). Here the CDR3 reads CAWREKGQGFDSYGYTF. The CDR3 region has the DNA TGTGCCTGGAGGGAGAAGGGACAGGGTTTTGATAGCTATGGCTACACCTTC.

This sequence joins TRBV27 and TRBJ1-3; D gene unclear. The CDR3 loop spans 13 amino acids. The germline CDR1 and CDR2 sequences are MNHEY and SMNVEV (reference sequence). V was shortened by 3 bases and J by 0 bases, with 3 bases between the two germline ends. The CDR3 loop is CASSFSSGNTIYF. DNA for the CDR3: TGTGCCAGCAGTTTTAGCTCTGGAAACACCATATATTTT.

V is TRBV11-3 and J is TRBJ2-3, with 12 bases identical to TRBD2. The germline CDR1 and CDR2 sequences are SGHNT and YENEEA. The CDR3 runs 14 residues. J gave up 5 bases and V 6 bases, and 3 bases lay outside the gene matches. CDR3 nucleotides: TGTGCCAGCAGACTAGCGGGAGGAGAAGATACGCAGTATTTT. Its protein is CASRLAGGEDTQYF.

This chain connects TRBV7-8 to TRBJ1-1; D ambiguous. V was pared by 1 base and J by 3 bases, with 9 bases between. CDR1 is SGHVS and CDR2 is FQNEAQ in the germline V gene. The CDR3 consists of 14 residues. Here the CDR3 DNA reads TGTGCCAGCAGCTTAGGGAGGGTTTACACTGAAGCTTTCTTT. Translation gives CASSLGRVYTEAFF.

The rearrangement joins TRBV28 to TRBJ2-1, with 7 bases that match TRBD1. CDR3 length: 15 residues. After removal of 8 bases from V and 7 bases from J, the junction contained 14 bases not matched to a gene. Germline assignment: CDR1 MDHEN and CDR2 SYDVKM. CDR3: CASLRAGQERNEQFF. CDR3 sequence (DNA): TGTGCCAGCCTAAGGGCAGGACAGGAGCGAAATGAGCAGTTCTTC.

The V call is TRBV5-4, the J call TRBJ1-6; D uncertain. The V gene's germline CDR1 is SGHNT and CDR2 YYREEE (reference sequence). The CDR3 runs to 15 residues. V was clipped by 0 bases and J by 4 bases, with 8 bases between them. This CDR3 is CASSLEQPYNSPLHF. In DNA, the CDR3 is TGTGCCAGCAGCTTGGAGCAGCCGTATAATTCACCCCTCCACTTT.

This rearrangement joins TRBV19 to TRBJ2-2, with D possibly matching TRBD2 (5 bases). V gave up 5 bases and J gave up 7 bases, with 14 bases separating them. From germline, CDR1 is LNHDA and CDR2 SQIVND (reference sequence). There are 14 residues in the CDR3. CDR3 sequence reads: CASSRGLTIGELFF. The DNA of the CDR3 is TGTGCCAGTAGTCGCGGCCTGACTATCGGGGAGCTGTTTTTT.